These 18 T cell receptor beta chains share one sample of origin, sequenced in a study of T cell clonality in common variable immunodeficiency. Study observations and caveats: Fewer deletions and N-nucleotide insertions were reportedly seen in common variable immunodeficiency TCR beta sequences.

No cognate antigen is known for these TCRs. TCRdb keeps only in-frame clones here, not all; method: immunoSEQ multiplex PCR. Observed in the sample are about 7,300 clones, none of them singletons. Sequenced sample: peripheral blood mononuclear cells. The source of these receptors is a human donor with common variable immunodeficiency.

The sample holds a few counts of this clone. CDR3 residues: CASSFLIGGSGELFF. The part of the CDR3 DNA that was read is TGTGCCAGCAGCTTCCTTATTGGGGGCTCCGGGGAG. The chain combines TRBV7-9 with TRBJ2-2; TRBD1 is a possible D gene (6 bases). The sequence runs out 3 residues before the end of the CDR3; the remainder is reconstructed from the germline J gene. V dropped 3 bases and J dropped 6 bases, with 14 bases sitting between them. Germline CDR1 is SEHNR and CDR2 is FQNEAQ (reference sequence). This CDR3 region has 15 residues.

Ten or more counts support this clone. The read gets to within 3 residues of the CDR3 end, and the germline J gene fills in the rest. The chain joins TRBV29-1 to TRBJ2-3; 10 bases align to TRBD1. The CDR3 totals 13 residues. V gave up 6 bases and J gave up 2 bases; unmatched junction bases: 2. Germline lookup yields CDR1 SQVTM and CDR2 ANQGSEA. The CDR3 loop is CSVGQGYTDTQYF. The DNA read from the CDR3 is TGCAGCGTGGGACAGGGGTACACAGATACG.

To note about this clone: Coverage ceases 3 residues before the CDR3 finishes, and the germline J gene fills in the end. The chain employs TRBV19 and TRBJ1-6; 8 bases fit TRBD1. J gave up 9 bases and V 3 bases, and 4 bases lay outside the gene matches. The CDR3 length is 14 residues. In germline, CDR1 is LNHDA, CDR2 SQIVND (reference sequence). The CDR3 reads CASSILDRVSPLHF. The sequenced part of the CDR3 DNA is TGTGCCAGTAGTATTCTGGACAGGGTTTCACCC. Full variable domain (missing parts from reference TRBV19 and TRBJ1-6): DGGITQSPKYLFRKEGQNVTLSCEQNLNHDAMYWYRQDPGQGLRLIYYSQIVNDFQKGDIAEGYSVSREKKESFPLTVTSAQKNPTAFYLCASSILDRVSPLHFGNGTRLTVT.

In this sample, this clone turned up a few times. The DNA ends 3 residues before the CDR3 does, and the rest of the CDR3 is filled in from the germline J gene. The gene calls are TRBV19 and TRBJ2-1; the D gene is possibly TRBD2 (6 bases). Per germline, CDR1 LNHDA and CDR2 SQIVND (reference sequence). V was trimmed by 0 bases and J by 7 bases, leaving 13 bases between them. This CDR3 comprises 15 residues. The CDR3 is CASSIDKDGGNEQFF. The part of the CDR3 DNA that was read is TGTGCCAGTAGTATAGATAAGGACGGGGGTAATGAG.

The table lists this clone with a few counts. Read data end 3 residues before the CDR3 end; the end is taken from the germline J gene. The chain carries TRBV30 and TRBJ2-1, with a possible D match to TRBD2 (6 bases). The CDR3 covers 15 residues. V was cut by 0 bases and J by 4 bases, with 13 bases left in between. The germline gives CDR1 GTSNPN, CDR2 SVGIG (reference sequence). The CDR3 here is CAWSVLAGTYNEQFF. CDR3 DNA, as far as it was read: TGTGCCTGGAGTGTACTTGCGGGAACATACAATGAG. Complete variable domain (other parts from reference TRBV30 and TRBJ2-1): SQTIHQWPATLVQPVGSPLSLECTVEGTSNPNLYWYRQAAGRGLQLLFYSVGIGQISSEVPQNLSASRPQDRQFILSSKKLLLSDSGFYLCAWSVLAGTYNEQFFGPGTRLTVL.

This clone was found many times. The DNA ends 3 residues before the CDR3 does, and the rest of the CDR3 is filled in from the germline J gene. The chain joins TRBV6-2 or TRBV6-3 to TRBJ2-3; the match to TRBD2 covers 7 bases. The CDR3 length is 17 residues. V was pared by 4 bases and J by 4 bases, with 14 bases of the junction left unmatched. Germline CDR1 reads MNHEY; CDR2 reads SVGEGT. CDR3 sequence reads: CASSFPLGGGNSDTQYF. The sequenced CDR3 bases are TGTGCCAGCAGTTTCCCCCTGGGGGGAGGGAACTCAGATACG.

About this clone: The CDR3 extends 3 residues past the end of the read, so its final part is completed from the germline J gene. This chain connects TRBV5-1 to TRBJ1-1, with 9 positions matching TRBD1. V lost 2 bases, J lost 5 bases, and 10 bases stayed unmatched. In germline, CDR1 is SGHRS, CDR2 YFSETQ. CDR3 length: 16 amino acids. Incomplete CDR3 DNA: TGCGCCAGCAGCTTTTTACAGGGGGCGGTGAGGACTGAA. Its protein product is CASSFLQGAVRTE. The complete CDR3 sequence is CASSFLQGAVRTEAFF. The whole variable domain, remainder taken from reference TRBV5-1 and TRBJ1-1, is KAGVTQTPRYLIKTRGQQVTLSCSPISGHRSVSWYQQTPGQGLQFLFEYFSETQRNKGNFPGRFSGRQFSNSRSEMNVSTLELGDSALYLCASSFLQGAVRTEAFFGQGTRLTVV.

CDR3 amino acids: CAWSYRGQGNQPQHF. Incomplete CDR3 DNA: TGTGCCTGGAGCTACAGGGGGCAGGGAAATCAGCCC. The chain is built from TRBV30 and TRBJ1-5; the match to TRBD1 covers 9 bases. With the read ending 3 residues before the CDR3 end, the germline J gene is used to fill in that end. The CDR3 runs to 15 residues. Germline values: CDR1 GTSNPN, CDR2 SVGIG (reference sequence). Germline trimming cut 3 bases from V and 4 bases from J; bases unmatched to any gene: 7.

Note on this clone: The sequenced fragment ends 3 residues before the CDR3 boundary, so the rest is inferred from the germline J gene. The chain joins TRBV18 to TRBJ1-1; D perhaps matches TRBD1 (6 bases). The CDR3 is 17 residues long. Deletions cut 2 bases from V and 4 bases from J, with 20 bases between. Germline V gene lookup returns CDR1 KGHSH and CDR2 LQKENI. The CDR3 region is CASSPNRVAPPSTEAFF. The part of the CDR3 DNA that was read is TGTGCCAGCTCACCAAACAGGGTCGCGCCACCGAGCACTGAA.

In its sample, this clone ranks as medium-sized. Read coverage stops 3 residues before the CDR3 terminus; the germline J gene supplies the remainder. The chain joins TRBV30 to TRBJ1-1; no clear D. The CDR3 has 14 amino acids. Trimming removed 3 bases at V and 7 bases at J, with 18 bases between. Germline CDR1 and CDR2: GTSNPN and SVGIG (reference sequence). The CDR3 reads CAWRQTGTSGEAFF. The sequenced part of the CDR3 DNA is TGTGCCTGGAGGCAAACCGGTACCAGCGGTGAA.

Note on this clone: The read ends 3 residues shy of where the CDR3 ends; the end is completed using the germline J gene. The V gene is TRBV5-4, the J gene TRBJ2-7; weak D call: TRBD2 (6 bases). Looked up from germline, CDR1 is SGHNT and CDR2 is YYREEE (reference sequence). This CDR3 is built from 13 residues. V lost 4 bases and J 3 bases, leaving 11 bases between the germline ends. CDR3 protein: CASSGGINYEQYF. CDR3 DNA, as far as it was read: TGTGCCAGCAGCGGCGGGATCAACTACGAG.

This clone occurred many times. From the germline J gene comes the end of the CDR3, since the read stops 3 residues before it. V and J are TRBV20-1 and TRBJ2-1; 10 bases align to TRBD2. The CDR3 contains 16 residues. The J segment lost 9 bases and the V segment lost 5 bases, leaving 16 bases of the junction unmatched. The germline V gene encodes CDR1 DFQATT and CDR2 SNEGSKA (reference sequence). CDR3: CSAGGGVRSGRAEQFF. CDR3 DNA, as far as it was read: TGCAGTGCTGGAGGGGGGGTAAGGAGCGGGAGGGCTGAG.

A few counts support this clone. The CDR3 is CASSFSGREDNEQFF. The covered CDR3 bases are TGTGCCAGCAGTTTTAGCGGGAGGGAAGATAATGAG. This rearrangement joins TRBV7-6 to TRBJ2-1, with 11 bases lining up with TRBD2. The read finishes 3 residues shy of the CDR3 end, and the germline J gene is used to complete it. Looked up from germline, CDR1 is SGHVS and CDR2 is FNYEAQ. The CDR3 is 15 residues long. Unmatched junction bases numbered 8, after V lost 6 bases and J lost 7 bases.

This clone appeared a few times. The sequence runs out 3 residues before the end of the CDR3; the remainder is reconstructed from the germline J gene. The V gene is TRBV30, the J gene TRBJ2-5; D possibly matches TRBD1 or TRBD2 (5 bases each). There are 13 residues in the CDR3. Trimming cost V 5 bases and J 6 bases, with 16 bases left between them. CDR1 is GTSNPN and CDR2 is SVGIG in the germline V gene (reference sequence). CDR3 DNA (partial): TGTGCCTGGGCAAGAGGGGTAGGAAAGACC. This translates into CAWARGVGKT. The full CDR3 protein is CAWARGVGKTQYF. Full variable domain (outside the CDR3, taken from reference TRBV30 and TRBJ2-5): SQTIHQWPATLVQPVGSPLSLECTVEGTSNPNLYWYRQAAGRGLQLLFYSVGIGQISSEVPQNLSASRPQDRQFILSSKKLLLSDSGFYLCAWARGVGKTQYFGPGTRLLVL.

This clone was counted at least ten times. Coverage ceases 3 residues before the CDR3 finishes, and the germline J gene fills in the end. The rearrangement uses TRBV20-1 and TRBJ2-2; weak D call: TRBD1 (6 bases). Trimming stripped 3 bases from V and 1 base from J, with 9 bases between. The CDR3 length is 14 residues. Germline loops: CDR1 DFQATT, CDR2 SNEGSKA (reference sequence). The CDR3 reads CSARDSWNTGELFF. CDR3 bases read: TGCAGTGCTAGGGACAGCTGGAACACCGGGGAG.

This clone was counted a few times. The read comes to an end 3 residues before the CDR3 does, leaving the germline J gene to fill in the end. V and J are TRBV30 and TRBJ2-7, with 9 bases that match TRBD1. This CDR3 is built from 13 residues. Germline trimming cut 4 bases from V and 3 bases from J; bases unmatched to any gene: 4. Looked up from germline, CDR1 is GTSNPN and CDR2 is SVGIG (reference sequence). CDR3: CAWNRDRVYEQYF. CDR3 DNA, as far as it was read: TGTGCCTGGAACCGGGACAGGGTCTACGAG.

Concerning this clone itself: The read terminates 3 residues before the CDR3 end, so the remaining end is supplied by the germline J gene. The V and J genes are TRBV18 and TRBJ2-1; D uncertain. CDR3 length: 15 amino acids. With 1 base removed from V and 5 bases from J, the gap between germline ends came to 12 bases. Per the germline V gene, CDR1 is KGHSH and CDR2 is LQKENI. CDR3 residues: CASSPQISRHNEQFF. CDR3 bases read: TGTGCCAGCTCACCACAGATTAGCCGACACAATGAG.

This clone has a handful of counts. CDR3 DNA (partial): TGCAGTGCTAGTGGACCGGGGCTAGCGGGGAACTACAATGAG. Translated, it gives CSASGPGLAGNYNE. The whole CDR3 protein is CSASGPGLAGNYNEQFF. The J gene is TRBJ2-1, the V gene TRBV20-1; 9 bases fit TRBD2. Read data end 3 residues before the CDR3 end; the end is taken from the germline J gene. The CDR3 is 17 residues long. V shed 3 bases, J shed 3 bases, and the junction held 12 bases outside the gene matches. Germline-derived CDR1 and CDR2 are DFQATT and SNEGSKA (reference sequence).